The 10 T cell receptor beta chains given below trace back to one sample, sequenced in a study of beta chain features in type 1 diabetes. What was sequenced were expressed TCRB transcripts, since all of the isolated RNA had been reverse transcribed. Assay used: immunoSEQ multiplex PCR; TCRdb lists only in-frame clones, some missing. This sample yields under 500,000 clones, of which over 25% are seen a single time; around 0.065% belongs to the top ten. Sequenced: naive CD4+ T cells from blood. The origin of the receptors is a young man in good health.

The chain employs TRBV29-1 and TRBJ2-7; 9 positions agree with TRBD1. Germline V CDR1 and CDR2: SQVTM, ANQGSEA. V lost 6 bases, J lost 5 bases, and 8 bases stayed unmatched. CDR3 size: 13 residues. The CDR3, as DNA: TGCAGCGTAGTCCCGGGACAGGGCAACGAGCAGTACTTC. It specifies CSVVPGQGNEQYF.

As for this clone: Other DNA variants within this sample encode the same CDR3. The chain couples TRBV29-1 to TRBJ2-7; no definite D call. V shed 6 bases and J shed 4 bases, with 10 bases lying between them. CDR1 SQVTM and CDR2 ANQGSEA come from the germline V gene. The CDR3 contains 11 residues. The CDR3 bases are TGCAGCGTCGCAGAGACTTACGAGCAGTACTTC. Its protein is CSVAETYEQYF.

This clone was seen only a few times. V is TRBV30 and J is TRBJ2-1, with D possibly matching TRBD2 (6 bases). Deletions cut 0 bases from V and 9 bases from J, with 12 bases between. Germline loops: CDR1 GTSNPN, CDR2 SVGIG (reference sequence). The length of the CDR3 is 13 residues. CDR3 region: CAWSVRRDGEQFF. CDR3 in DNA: TGTGCCTGGAGTGTAAGGAGGGACGGTGAGCAGTTCTTC.

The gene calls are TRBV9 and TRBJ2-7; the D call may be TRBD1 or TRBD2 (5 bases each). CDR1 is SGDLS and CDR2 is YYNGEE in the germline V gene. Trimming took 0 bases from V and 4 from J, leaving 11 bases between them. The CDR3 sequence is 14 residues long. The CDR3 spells CASSVGGTEYEQYF. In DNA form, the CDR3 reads TGTGCCAGCAGCGTAGGAGGGACGGAGTACGAGCAGTACTTC.

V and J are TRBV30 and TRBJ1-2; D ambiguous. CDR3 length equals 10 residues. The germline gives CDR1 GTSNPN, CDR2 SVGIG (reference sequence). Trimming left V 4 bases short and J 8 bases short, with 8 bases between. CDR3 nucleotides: TGTGCCTGGAATGACAAGGGCTACACCTTC. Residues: CAWNDKGYTF.

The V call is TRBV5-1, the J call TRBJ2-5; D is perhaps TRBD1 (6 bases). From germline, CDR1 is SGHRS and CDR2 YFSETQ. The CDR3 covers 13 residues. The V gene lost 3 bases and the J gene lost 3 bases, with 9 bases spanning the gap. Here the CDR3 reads CASSWDTEETQYF. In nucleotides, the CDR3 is TGCGCCAGCAGCTGGGACACAGAAGAGACCCAGTACTTC.

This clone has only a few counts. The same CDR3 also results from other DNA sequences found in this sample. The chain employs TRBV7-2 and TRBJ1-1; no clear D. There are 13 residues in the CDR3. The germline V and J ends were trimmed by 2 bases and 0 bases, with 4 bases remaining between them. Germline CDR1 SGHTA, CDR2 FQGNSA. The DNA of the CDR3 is TGTGCCAGCAGCTTACGGATGAACACTGAAGCTTTCTTT. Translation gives CASSLRMNTEAFF.

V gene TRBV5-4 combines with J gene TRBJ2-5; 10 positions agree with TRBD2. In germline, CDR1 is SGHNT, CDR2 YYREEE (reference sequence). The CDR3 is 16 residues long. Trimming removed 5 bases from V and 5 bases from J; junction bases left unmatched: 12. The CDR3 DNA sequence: TGTGCCAGCAGGGATCCCGGGACTAGCGAGTCGGAGACCCAGTACTTC. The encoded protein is CASRDPGTSESETQYF. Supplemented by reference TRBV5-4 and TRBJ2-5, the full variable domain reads ETGVTQSPTHLIKTRGQQVTLRCSSQSGHNTVSWYQQALGQGPQFIFQYYREEENGRGNFPPRFSGLQFPNYSSELNVNALELDDSALYLCASRDPGTSESETQYFGPGTRLLVL.

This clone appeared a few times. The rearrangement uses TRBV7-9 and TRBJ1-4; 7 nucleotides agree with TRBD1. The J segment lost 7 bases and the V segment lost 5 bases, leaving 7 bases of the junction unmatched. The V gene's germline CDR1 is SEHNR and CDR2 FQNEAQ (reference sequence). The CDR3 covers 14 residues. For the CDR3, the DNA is TGTGCCAGCAGCGCCGGGGACAGAGGTGAAAAACTGTTTTTT. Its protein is CASSAGDRGEKLFF.

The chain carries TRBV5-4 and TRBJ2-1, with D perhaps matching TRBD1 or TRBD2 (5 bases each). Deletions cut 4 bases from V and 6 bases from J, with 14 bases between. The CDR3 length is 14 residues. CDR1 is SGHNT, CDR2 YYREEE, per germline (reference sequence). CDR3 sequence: CASSRPGTPNEQFF. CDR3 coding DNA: TGTGCCAGCAGCCGACCCGGGACCCCCAATGAGCAGTTCTTC.